Listed below are T cell receptor beta chains from one sample, sequenced in a study of PD-1 blockade in classical Hodgkin lymphoma. Repertoires were generated with immunoSEQ multiplex PCR, while TCRdb's copy carries only in-frame clones and drops some. The top ten hold 2% to 3% of the sample, which has fewer than 90,000 clones, 93% seen once. Sequenced material: peripheral blood mononuclear cells (PBMCs). Source of these receptors: a human donor with classical Hodgkin lymphoma. Both conserved end residues are part of each CDR3. Fields, in order: J gene, V gene, clone size, D gene, CDR3 DNA, CDR3 protein. The D gene is left open where the match is weak. Clone size, where shown, is once, few, many, or a class for clones that have expanded.

j_call: TRBJ1-4
v_call: TRBV27
clone_size: NA
d_call: TRBD1
cdr3_nt: TGTGCCAGCACCTTATCAGGGGGAACTAATGAAAAACTGTTTTTT
cdr3_aa: CASTLSGGTNEKLFF

j_call: TRBJ1-5
v_call: TRBV30
clone_size: NA
d_call: NA
cdr3_nt: TGTGCCTGGGCTCCGGGACTTTACAATCAGCCCCAGCATTTT
cdr3_aa: CAWAPGLYNQPQHF

j_call: TRBJ2-5
v_call: TRBV18
clone_size: NA
d_call: NA
cdr3_nt: TGTGCCAGCTCACCCAGGTTCACGTCGGAGACCCAGTACTTC
cdr3_aa: CASSPRFTSETQYF

j_call: TRBJ1-1
v_call: TRBV28
clone_size: NA
d_call: NA
cdr3_nt: TGTGCCAGCAGTTTAGAAAGGGTTGGTACTGAAGCTTTCTTT
cdr3_aa: CASSLERVGTEAFF

j_call: TRBJ2-6
v_call: TRBV18
clone_size: NA
d_call: NA
cdr3_nt: TGTGCCAGCTCACCAATAGGACGTAGCTCTGGGGCCAACGTCCTGACTTTC
cdr3_aa: CASSPIGRSSGANVLTF

j_call: TRBJ1-1
v_call: TRBV6-6
clone_size: NA
d_call: TRBD1
cdr3_nt: TGTGCCAGCAGGCCGCCCCCGGGACAGGAGAACACTGAAGCTTTCTTT
cdr3_aa: CASRPPPGQENTEAFF

j_call: TRBJ2-5
v_call: TRBV18
clone_size: NA
d_call: TRBD1
cdr3_nt: TGTGCCAGCTCACAACTAACAGGGGCGACAGAGACCCAGTACTTC
cdr3_aa: CASSQLTGATETQYF

j_call: TRBJ1-2
v_call: TRBV2
clone_size: NA
d_call: NA
cdr3_nt: TGTGCCAGCAGTCAACAGACCTCCGTTACCGGCTACACCTTC
cdr3_aa: CASSQQTSVTGYTF

j_call: TRBJ1-2
v_call: TRBV15
clone_size: NA
d_call: NA
cdr3_nt: TGTGCCACCAGCAGGGATAACTCGAACTATGGCTACACCTTC
cdr3_aa: CATSRDNSNYGYTF

j_call: TRBJ2-7
v_call: TRBV6-1
clone_size: NA
d_call: NA
cdr3_nt: TGTGCCAGCAGTGAAGTATTCCAGCACTCCTACGAGCAGTACTTC
cdr3_aa: CASSEVFQHSYEQYF

j_call: TRBJ1-1
v_call: TRBV7-9
clone_size: NA
d_call: NA
cdr3_nt: TGTGCCTCCACAAGAGAACCTTACCCAGAAGCTTTCTTT
cdr3_aa: CASTREPYPEAFF

j_call: TRBJ2-7
v_call: TRBV7-9
clone_size: NA
d_call: NA
cdr3_nt: TGTGCCAGCAGCTTAGTCAGGGTACCCTACGAGCAGTACTTC
cdr3_aa: CASSLVRVPYEQYF

j_call: TRBJ1-1
v_call: TRBV7-9
clone_size: NA
d_call: TRBD1
cdr3_nt: TGTGCCAGCAGCTTGACAGGGCGTACTGAAGCTTTCTTT
cdr3_aa: CASSLTGRTEAFF

j_call: TRBJ2-1
v_call: TRBV5-1
clone_size: NA
d_call: TRBD2
cdr3_nt: TGCGCCAGCAGAGAGGAGCGGGAGGGCCAGAATGAGCAGTTCTTC
cdr3_aa: CASREEREGQNEQFF

j_call: TRBJ1-2
v_call: TRBV6-1
clone_size: NA
d_call: NA
cdr3_nt: TGTGCCAGCAGTGAATCGGACAGTTTGGATACCTTC
cdr3_aa: CASSESDSLDTF

j_call: TRBJ2-2
v_call: TRBV18
clone_size: NA
d_call: TRBD1
cdr3_nt: TGTGCCAGCTCAGAGAACAGGGGGAACACCGGGGAGCTGTTTTTT
cdr3_aa: CASSENRGNTGELFF

j_call: TRBJ2-7
v_call: TRBV4-1
clone_size: few
d_call: TRBD1
cdr3_nt: TGCGCCAGCAGCCAAGCAGGGGGTAGATTGGGGGAGCAGTACTTC
cdr3_aa: CASSQAGGRLGEQYF

j_call: TRBJ1-1
v_call: TRBV28
clone_size: NA
d_call: TRBD1
cdr3_nt: TGTGCCAGCAGTAGGACAGGGTTGGTCACTGAAGCTTTCTTT
cdr3_aa: CASSRTGLVTEAFF

j_call: TRBJ2-7
v_call: TRBV13
clone_size: NA
d_call: TRBD1
cdr3_nt: TGTGCCAGCAGCTTAGGCCGTAGGGGGCAAAGCTCCTACGAGCAGTACTTC
cdr3_aa: CASSLGRRGQSSYEQYF

j_call: TRBJ2-4
v_call: TRBV29-1
clone_size: once
d_call: NA
cdr3_nt: TGCAGCGTTGAAGGAGGGAGGGCCAAAAACATTCAGTACTTC
cdr3_aa: CSVEGGRAKNIQYF

j_call: TRBJ1-5
v_call: TRBV19
clone_size: NA
d_call: NA
cdr3_nt: TGTGCCAGTAGTATCCTCGACCTCAATCAGCCCCAGCATTTT
cdr3_aa: CASSILDLNQPQHF

j_call: TRBJ2-6
v_call: TRBV27
clone_size: NA
d_call: NA
cdr3_nt: TGTGCCAGCAGTTTAAGATCGGGGGCCAACGTCCTGACTTTC
cdr3_aa: CASSLRSGANVLTF

j_call: TRBJ2-5
v_call: TRBV6-6
clone_size: NA
d_call: TRBD1
cdr3_nt: TGTGCCAGCAGTTTACCGGGACAGGTTTCTGAGACCCAGTACTTC
cdr3_aa: CASSLPGQVSETQYF

j_call: TRBJ2-7
v_call: TRBV9
clone_size: once
d_call: NA
cdr3_nt: TGTGCCAGCAGCGTAAGGGCAGGAGCCTACGAGCAGTACTTC
cdr3_aa: CASSVRAGAYEQYF

j_call: TRBJ2-1
v_call: TRBV2
clone_size: NA
d_call: NA
cdr3_nt: TGTGCCTCCCAAGGGGGGAAGCTTTCCTACAATGAGCAGTTCTTC
cdr3_aa: CASQGGKLSYNEQFF

j_call: TRBJ1-1
v_call: TRBV30
clone_size: NA
d_call: NA
cdr3_nt: TGTGCCTGGGGAAGTAGAGAAGCTTTCTTT
cdr3_aa: CAWGSREAFF

j_call: TRBJ1-3
v_call: TRBV7-8
clone_size: NA
d_call: NA
cdr3_nt: TGTGCCAGCAGGTCGGGCAGTTGGGGCTCTGGAAACACCATATATTTT
cdr3_aa: CASRSGSWGSGNTIYF

j_call: TRBJ2-7
v_call: TRBV28
clone_size: few
d_call: TRBD1
cdr3_nt: TGTGCCAGCAGTTGGCCTGACGGACAGGGCTACGAGCAGTACTTC
cdr3_aa: CASSWPDGQGYEQYF

j_call: TRBJ1-5
v_call: TRBV27
clone_size: NA
d_call: NA
cdr3_nt: TGTGCCAGCAGTGCCCTCCCTACAGGGCCGGGTAGCAATCAGCCCCAGCATTTT
cdr3_aa: CASSALPTGPGSNQPQHF

j_call: TRBJ2-1
v_call: TRBV18
clone_size: NA
d_call: TRBD1
cdr3_nt: TGTGCCAGCTCACTACGGGACAGGGGAACCAATGAGCAGTTCTTC
cdr3_aa: CASSLRDRGTNEQFF

j_call: TRBJ2-5
v_call: TRBV10-1
clone_size: NA
d_call: NA
cdr3_nt: TGCGCCAGCAGTCGATCGGGCCAAGAGACCCAGTACTTC
cdr3_aa: CASSRSGQETQYF

j_call: TRBJ2-5
v_call: TRBV5-5
clone_size: NA
d_call: NA
cdr3_nt: TGTGCCAGCAGCTTTTCCGTACAGGAGAAGACCCAGTACTTC
cdr3_aa: CASSFSVQEKTQYF

j_call: TRBJ1-1
v_call: TRBV10-3
clone_size: NA
d_call: NA
cdr3_nt: TGTGCCATCAGTGAGTCCTCGCGCCAGTGGGCCCCCGACTCGAACACTGAAGCTTTCTTT
cdr3_aa: CAISESSRQWAPDSNTEAFF

j_call: TRBJ1-1
v_call: TRBV5-6
clone_size: NA
d_call: NA
cdr3_nt: TGTGCCAGCAGCTTGTCGGACCGGGGAGCTTTCTTT
cdr3_aa: CASSLSDRGAFF

j_call: TRBJ2-7
v_call: TRBV19
clone_size: NA
d_call: NA
cdr3_nt: TGTGCCAGCGGGACGTCCTCCTACGAGCAGTACTTC
cdr3_aa: CASGTSSYEQYF

j_call: TRBJ2-7
v_call: TRBV6-5
clone_size: NA
d_call: TRBD2
cdr3_nt: TGTGCCAGCAGGAGCGGGACGGGGGCCTACGAGCAGTACTTC
cdr3_aa: CASRSGTGAYEQYF

j_call: TRBJ1-2
v_call: TRBV27
clone_size: NA
d_call: TRBD1
cdr3_nt: TGTGCCAGCAGTCCCCGACAGGGGCTCTTTGGCTACACCTTC
cdr3_aa: CASSPRQGLFGYTF

j_call: TRBJ2-7
v_call: TRBV10-1
clone_size: NA
d_call: TRBD1
cdr3_nt: TGCGCCAGCAGTGGAGGACAGGGGATGACTAACGAGCAGTACTTC
cdr3_aa: CASSGGQGMTNEQYF

j_call: TRBJ2-1
v_call: TRBV11-3
clone_size: NA
d_call: NA
cdr3_nt: TGTGCCAGCAGCTTAGAGGGAAAGGGGGGCCCGCAGTTCTTC
cdr3_aa: CASSLEGKGGPQFF

j_call: TRBJ1-1
v_call: TRBV28
clone_size: NA
d_call: NA
cdr3_nt: TGTGCCAGCAGTTCTGGATTGAACACTGAAGCTTTCTTT
cdr3_aa: CASSSGLNTEAFF

j_call: TRBJ2-3
v_call: TRBV7-2
clone_size: NA
d_call: TRBD2
cdr3_nt: TGTGCCAGCAGACGGACTAGCGGGAGGCTCATAGGGACAGATACGCAGTATTTT
cdr3_aa: CASRRTSGRLIGTDTQYF

j_call: TRBJ2-2
v_call: TRBV11-2
clone_size: NA
d_call: NA
cdr3_nt: TGTGCCAGCAGCTTGACAGGGAGGACCACCGGGGAGCTGTTTTTT
cdr3_aa: CASSLTGRTTGELFF

j_call: TRBJ2-2
v_call: TRBV10-2
clone_size: NA
d_call: NA
cdr3_nt: TGCGCCACCAGGGGGGGCGAGGCCACCGGGGAGCTGTTTTTT
cdr3_aa: CATRGGEATGELFF

j_call: TRBJ1-1
v_call: TRBV4-1
clone_size: few
d_call: TRBD1
cdr3_nt: TGCGCCAGCAGCTTCACAGGGGATGGGAACACTGAAGCTTTCTTT
cdr3_aa: CASSFTGDGNTEAFF

j_call: TRBJ1-5
v_call: TRBV28
clone_size: NA
d_call: NA
cdr3_nt: TGTGCCAGCCGGGGGGCACCAAGGTATAGCCTTAGCAATCAGCCCCAGCATTTT
cdr3_aa: CASRGAPRYSLSNQPQHF

j_call: TRBJ2-7
v_call: TRBV25-1
clone_size: NA
d_call: NA
cdr3_nt: TGTGCCAGCAGTGAGGAAAGTCCCGTGTGGGGCGAGCAGTACTTC
cdr3_aa: CASSEESPVWGEQYF

j_call: TRBJ2-5
v_call: TRBV11-2
clone_size: NA
d_call: NA
cdr3_nt: TGTGCCAGCAGCCAACGGTGGGATCTGGAGACCCAGTACTTC
cdr3_aa: CASSQRWDLETQYF

j_call: TRBJ1-2
v_call: TRBV11-2
clone_size: NA
d_call: TRBD1
cdr3_nt: TGTGCCAGCAGCCCGCGGACAGGGGGAGGGGGCCACTATGGCTACACCTTC
cdr3_aa: CASSPRTGGGGHYGYTF

j_call: TRBJ2-5
v_call: TRBV5-8
clone_size: NA
d_call: NA
cdr3_nt: TGTGCCAGCAGCCTCGGACTGAACCAAGAGACCCAGTACTTC
cdr3_aa: CASSLGLNQETQYF

j_call: TRBJ1-3
v_call: TRBV30
clone_size: NA
d_call: NA
cdr3_nt: TGTGCCTGGAGTGTAGGGTACGGGACTGCTGGAAACACCATATATTTT
cdr3_aa: CAWSVGYGTAGNTIYF

j_call: TRBJ1-5
v_call: TRBV27
clone_size: NA
d_call: NA
cdr3_nt: TGTGCCAGCAGCCAAAACAACTATCAGCCCCAGCATTTT
cdr3_aa: CASSQNNYQPQHF

j_call: TRBJ1-5
v_call: TRBV19
clone_size: NA
d_call: NA
cdr3_nt: TGTGCCAGTAGTATGGCGGGGGTGCGGCCCCAGCATTTT
cdr3_aa: CASSMAGVRPQHF

j_call: TRBJ2-1
v_call: TRBV6-1
clone_size: NA
d_call: NA
cdr3_nt: TGTGCCAGCAGTGATGGGCCAAAACAGTTCTTC
cdr3_aa: CASSDGPKQFF

j_call: TRBJ2-2
v_call: TRBV27
clone_size: few
d_call: NA
cdr3_nt: TGTGCCAGGACTCCGAACACCGGGGAGCTGTTTTTT
cdr3_aa: CARTPNTGELFF

j_call: TRBJ2-3
v_call: TRBV7-2
clone_size: NA
d_call: TRBD2
cdr3_nt: TGTGCCAGCAGCTTGTCCGAGCGGGAGGGGGATACGCAGTATTTT
cdr3_aa: CASSLSEREGDTQYF